These 32 T cell receptor beta chains were sequenced from one sample in a study of blood T cell repertoires in COVID-19. Profiling relied on immunoSEQ multiplex PCR, and the TCRdb table lists in-frame clones only, not all of them. The table lists tens of thousands of clones, more than 65% of them singletons. The sample consisted of peripheral blood. Receptor source: a human donor in a cohort sampled during active COVID-19.

This sequence joins TRBV5-5 and TRBJ1-1, with D possibly matching TRBD1 (6 bases). From germline, CDR1 is SGHKS and CDR2 YYEKEE (reference sequence). Trimming removed 5 bases at V and 0 bases at J, with 11 bases between. The CDR3 sequence is 14 residues long. CDR3 residues: CASSFRGLNTEAFF. The DNA for the CDR3 is TGTGCCAGCAGTTTCAGGGGTCTGAACACTGAAGCTTTCTTT.

The rearrangement links TRBV11-2 to TRBJ2-1, with 14 positions matching TRBD2. Trimming cost V 0 bases and J 2 bases; bases outside gene matches: 6. The CDR3 is made up of 19 amino acids. The germline CDR1 and CDR2 sequences are SGHAT and FQNNGV. Here the CDR3 reads CASSLDGTSGRGTYNEQFF. CDR3 sequence (DNA): TGTGCCAGCAGCTTAGACGGGACTAGCGGGAGAGGTACCTACAATGAGCAGTTCTTC.

The chain employs TRBV29-1 and TRBJ2-1, with D hard to call. Deletions cut 1 base from V and 9 bases from J, with 16 bases between. The CDR3 is 14 amino acids. Per the germline V gene, CDR1 is SQVTM and CDR2 is ANQGSEA. The CDR3 sequence: CSVEASGGPREQFF. Written as DNA, the CDR3 is TGCAGCGTTGAAGCCTCGGGTGGCCCCCGTGAGCAGTTCTTC.

The chain carries TRBV7-2 and TRBJ2-1, with D possibly matching TRBD2 (5 bases). Per germline, CDR1 SGHTA and CDR2 FQGNSA. V was pared by 4 bases and J by 6 bases, with 10 bases between. The CDR3 is made up of 13 amino acids. CDR3 bases: TGTGCCAGCAGCTCCCCCGGGGTCAATGAGCAGTTCTTC. Amino acids: CASSSPGVNEQFF.

The chain has TRBV18 and TRBJ2-3; D is undetermined. The CDR3 is 14 amino acids. Germline CDR1 and CDR2: KGHSH and LQKENI. V shed 0 bases and J shed 3 bases, with 7 bases lying between them. CDR3 sequence: CASSPPRMTDTQYF. The CDR3 DNA sequence: TGTGCCAGCTCACCACCCCGTATGACAGATACGCAGTATTTT. Supplemented by reference TRBV18 and TRBJ2-3, the full variable domain reads NAGVMQNPRHLVRRRGQEARLRCSPMKGHSHVYWYRQLPEEGLKFMVYLQKENIIDESGMPKERFSAEFPKEGPSILRIQQVVRGDSAAYFCASSPPRMTDTQYFGPGTRLTVL.

In its sample, this clone was seen a few times. CDR3 sequence reads: CASRMIGQVYNEQFF. In DNA, the CDR3 is TGCGCCAGCAGGATGATAGGACAGGTCTACAATGAGCAGTTCTTC. This chain joins TRBV10-1 and TRBJ2-1, with 7 positions matching TRBD1. CDR1 and CDR2 from the germline V gene are WNHNN and SYGVQD (reference sequence). The CDR3 covers 15 residues. Trimming cost V 6 bases and J 3 bases; bases outside gene matches: 8.

This chain connects TRBV2 to TRBJ1-1; D is ambiguous. The CDR3 contains 12 residues. Trimming shortened V by 4 bases and J by 1 base, and 4 bases separated the two germline ends. Germline values: CDR1 SNHLY, CDR2 FYNNEI. CDR3 sequence (DNA): TGTGCCAGCAGTGGGCAGAACACTGAAGCTTTCTTT. Translated, it gives CASSGQNTEAFF. The variable domain in full, with the rest retrieved from reference TRBV2 and TRBJ1-1, is EPEVTQTPSHQVTQMGQEVILRCVPISNHLYFYWYRQILGQKVEFLVSFYNNEISEKSEIFDDQFSVERPDGSNFTLKIRSTKLEDSAMYFCASSGQNTEAFFGQGTRLTVV.

The chain joins TRBV6-5 to TRBJ1-5, with D maybe TRBD1 (5 bases). V was trimmed by 6 bases and J by 4 bases, leaving 7 bases between them. Per the germline V gene, CDR1 is MNHEY and CDR2 is SVGAGI. The CDR3 loop spans 12 amino acids. CDR3 in amino acids: CASRTANQPQHF. The CDR3 nucleotides read TGTGCCAGCAGGACAGCAAATCAGCCCCAGCATTTT.

For the CDR3, the DNA is TGTGCCAGCAGTTCCCATGGGACTAGCGCCTACGAGCAGTACTTC. Translation: CASSSHGTSAYEQYF. The gene calls are TRBV6-5 and TRBJ2-7, with 10 nucleotides matching TRBD2. The ends lost 4 bases at V and 2 bases at J; junction bases unmatched: 5. The CDR3 loop spans 15 amino acids. The germline CDR1 and CDR2 sequences are MNHEY and SVGAGI.

The V call is TRBV4-2, the J call TRBJ2-1; 9 bases match TRBD1. Germline CDR1 is LGHNA and CDR2 is YNFKEQ. V was pared by 4 bases and J by 2 bases, with 3 bases of the junction left unmatched. The CDR3 runs 15 residues. The CDR3 sequence: CASSRGTGTYNEQFF. The CDR3 DNA follows: TGTGCCAGCAGCCGAGGGACAGGGACCTACAATGAGCAGTTCTTC.

The rearrangement links TRBV28 to TRBJ1-4; possible D gene TRBD1, 6 bases. Trimming removed 2 bases from V and 7 bases from J, with 14 bases in between. CDR3 length: 15 residues. Per germline, CDR1 MDHEN and CDR2 SYDVKM. CDR3 coding DNA: TGTGCCAGCAGTTTACGGGGGGCGAGAAGTGAAAAACTGTTTTTT. It codes for CASSLRGARSEKLFF. Using reference TRBV28 and TRBJ1-4 for the parts outside the CDR3, the full variable domain is DVKVTQSSRYLVKRTGEKVFLECVQDMDHENMFWYRQDPGLGLRLIYFSYDVKMKEKGDIPEGYSVSREKKERFSLILESASTNQTSMYLCASSLRGARSEKLFFGSGTQLSVL.

V gene TRBV6-1 combines with J gene TRBJ2-5; 10 bases fit TRBD2. The CDR3 spans 16 residues. V trimming: 3 bases; J trimming: 4 bases; junction bases outside the gene matches: 8. Germline V gene sequence: CDR1 MNHNS, CDR2 SASEGT. CDR3 sequence: CASSDYSSGGAETQYF. The DNA for the CDR3 is TGTGCCAGCAGTGATTATTCGAGCGGGGGGGCAGAGACCCAGTACTTC.

This sequence joins TRBV4-1 and TRBJ2-4; tentatively, D is TRBD1 (6 bases). The CDR3 sequence is 17 residues long. Trimming took off 1 base at V and 0 bases at J, with 13 bases between the two ends. Germline CDR1 MGHRA, CDR2 YSYEKL. The CDR3 DNA reads TGCGCCAGCAGCCAAGTAAGGGACATCATAGCCAAAAACATTCAGTACTTC. It encodes CASSQVRDIIAKNIQYF.

The rearrangement joins TRBV28 to TRBJ2-3, with 11 bases identical to TRBD2. CDR3 length: 18 amino acids. The germline CDR1 and CDR2 sequences are MDHEN and SYDVKM. V lost 3 bases, J lost 5 bases, and 13 bases stayed unmatched. CDR3 region: CASSLYSSGGMKRDTQYF. The CDR3 coding sequence is TGTGCCAGCAGTTTGTATTCTAGCGGGGGGATGAAAAGAGATACGCAGTATTTT.

Only one count was recorded for this clone. The chain has TRBV3-1 (or the pseudogene TRBV3-2) and TRBJ1-6; D ambiguous. Trimming removed 1 base at V and 5 bases at J, with 6 bases between. The CDR3 is made up of 14 amino acids. Germline-derived CDR1 and CDR2 are LGHDT and YNNKEL (reference sequence). CDR3 protein: CASSQATDNSPLHF. In DNA, the CDR3 is TGTGCCAGCAGCCAAGCAACGGATAATTCACCCCTCCACTTT.

This clone was seen just once. The chain joins TRBV19 to TRBJ2-5; 8 bases agree with TRBD2. Germline V gene lookup returns CDR1 LNHDA and CDR2 SQIVND (reference sequence). The CDR3 runs 13 residues. V lost 6 bases and J lost 5; bases outside the gene matches: 5. The CDR3 loop is CASSGGALETQYF. The CDR3 DNA follows: TGTGCCAGTAGCGGGGGGGCCTTGGAGACCCAGTACTTC. Filled out from reference TRBV19 and TRBJ2-5, the complete variable domain reads DGGITQSPKYLFRKEGQNVTLSCEQNLNHDAMYWYRQDPGQGLRLIYYSQIVNDFQKGDIAEGYSVSREKKESFPLTVTSAQKNPTAFYLCASSGGALETQYFGPGTRLLVL.

This clone was counted at least ten times. This chain links TRBV18 with TRBJ1-1; D is unclear. Germline V gives CDR1 KGHSH, CDR2 LQKENI. Trimming left V 2 bases short and J 8 bases short, with 15 bases between. The CDR3 length is 14 residues. The CDR3 DNA reads TGTGCCAGCTCACCAACCCTCTGGGAGATGGAAGCTTTCTTT. This codes for CASSPTLWEMEAFF.

A few counts support this clone. The chain joins TRBV6-5 to TRBJ1-1; no definite D call. Trimming removed 8 bases at V and 1 base at J, with 14 bases between. This CDR3 comprises 14 residues. Germline CDR1 is MNHEY and CDR2 is SVGAGI. The CDR3 protein is CASFGLRGNTEAFF. DNA for the CDR3: TGTGCCAGCTTCGGGTTGAGAGGGAACACTGAAGCTTTCTTT.

The V call is TRBV28, the J call TRBJ1-1, with 7 bases fitting TRBD1. This CDR3 region has 15 residues. Germline V gives CDR1 MDHEN, CDR2 SYDVKM. V shed 2 bases, J shed 0 bases, and the junction held 3 bases outside the gene matches. Here the CDR3 DNA reads TGTGCCAGCAGTTTAGCCGGGACAGTGAACACTGAAGCTTTCTTT. This translates into CASSLAGTVNTEAFF.

This clone is a singleton in its sample. V usage is TRBV6-5 and J usage is TRBJ2-3; the match to TRBD2 covers 7 bases. Germline V gene lookup returns CDR1 MNHEY and CDR2 SVGAGI. This CDR3 has 15 amino acids. V was pared by 2 bases and J by 1 base, with 3 bases of the junction left unmatched. Written as DNA, the CDR3 is TGTGCCAGCAGTTACCGCGGGGGAGGCACAGATACGCAGTATTTT. Translating gives CASSYRGGGTDTQYF.

The chain employs TRBV6-5 and TRBJ1-5, with D possibly TRBD1 on 6 matching bases. CDR3 length equals 14 residues. Trimming removed 6 bases from V and 7 bases from J, with 16 bases in between. From germline, CDR1 is MNHEY and CDR2 SVGAGI. As DNA, the CDR3 is TGTGCCAGCAGCTACACAGGGCTGGGGCAGCCCCAGCATTTT. Translated, it gives CASSYTGLGQPQHF.

This clone was recorded many times. This rearrangement joins TRBV13 to TRBJ1-3, with TRBD1 matching 9 bases. The length of the CDR3 is 17 residues. In germline, CDR1 is PRHDT, CDR2 FYEKMQ (reference sequence). Trimming cost V 5 bases and J 0 bases; bases outside gene matches: 8. CDR3 nucleotide sequence: TGTGCCAGCAGCCGCGGGACAGGGACTTACTCTGGAAACACCATATATTTT. Translation gives CASSRGTGTYSGNTIYF. The variable domain in full, with the rest retrieved from reference TRBV13 and TRBJ1-3, is AAGVIQSPRHLIKEKRETATLKCYPIPRHDTVYWYQQGPGQDPQFLISFYEKMQSDKGSIPDRFSAQQFSDYHSELNMSSLELGDSALYFCASSRGTGTYSGNTIYFGEGSWLTVV.

The J gene is TRBJ1-2, the V gene TRBV9, with 7 bases aligning to TRBD1. V trimming: 3 bases; J trimming: 3 bases; junction bases outside the gene matches: 8. Germline CDR1 and CDR2: SGDLS and YYNGEE. This CDR3 has 15 residues. The CDR3 region has the DNA TGTGCCAGCAGCGGACGCCGGGACAGCGACTATGGCTACACCTTC. Protein product: CASSGRRDSDYGYTF.

The chain employs TRBV18 and TRBJ2-3; D may be TRBD2 (5 bases). The CDR3 totals 16 residues. Trimming stripped 2 bases from V and 0 bases from J, with 12 bases between. CDR1 and CDR2 from the germline V gene are KGHSH and LQKENI. The CDR3 DNA is TGTGCCAGCTCACCAGGAGGCGGCGGGAGCACAGATACGCAGTATTTT. This sequence encodes CASSPGGGGSTDTQYF.

The chain uses TRBV12-3 or TRBV12-4 and TRBJ2-5; 8 nucleotides match TRBD1. The length of the CDR3 is 13 residues. The V segment lost 4 bases and the J segment 6 bases; nucleotides outside the gene matches: 4. The CDR3 spells CASSSGQGKTQYF. In DNA, the CDR3 is TGTGCCAGCAGTTCTGGACAGGGAAAGACCCAGTACTTC.

This clone was counted once. V is TRBV5-1 and J is TRBJ1-3, with a tentative D call TRBD1 (5 bases). The V end was cut by 4 bases, the J end by 0 bases, with 11 bases between. Germline-derived CDR1 and CDR2 are SGHRS and YFSETQ. The CDR3 covers 15 residues. DNA for the CDR3: TGCGCCAGCAGCCCGGGGGGGTACTCTGGAAACACCATATATTTT. Amino acid sequence: CASSPGGYSGNTIYF.

The chain employs TRBV10-1 and TRBJ2-7; no reliable D call. The ends were cut back, 2 bases at V and 6 bases at J, with 11 bases in the middle. Germline loops: CDR1 WNHNN, CDR2 SYGVQD (reference sequence). The length of the CDR3 is 13 residues. DNA of the CDR3: TGCGCCAGCAGTGAGCTCCGGTCGGGCGAGCAGTACTTC. Residues: CASSELRSGEQYF.

J is TRBJ1-5 and V is TRBV24-1; D is perhaps TRBD1 (6 bases). Germline CDR1 is KGHDR and CDR2 is SFDVKD. The CDR3 is 14 amino acids. Trimming stripped 3 bases from V and 5 bases from J, with 10 bases between. The CDR3 bases are TGTGCCACCAGTGATGCACAGGGTCATCAGCCCCAGCATTTT. It yields the protein CATSDAQGHQPQHF.

This chain uses TRBV9 with TRBJ2-1; TRBD1 matches at 8 bases. Germline V gives CDR1 SGDLS, CDR2 YYNGEE. V dropped 1 base and J dropped 6; count of bases not matched to a gene: 3. This CDR3 is 14 amino acids long. DNA of the CDR3: TGTGCCAGCAGCGTACAAGGACAGGGCAATGAGCAGTTCTTC. This encodes CASSVQGQGNEQFF.

The chain uses TRBV10-3 and TRBJ2-7, with D perhaps TRBD2 (6 bases). V was clipped by 5 bases and J by 2 bases, with 10 bases between them. This CDR3 has 13 amino acids. Germline CDR1 and CDR2: ENHRY and SYGVKD. The CDR3: CAISQAGAYEQYF. The CDR3 coding sequence is TGTGCCATCAGTCAAGCGGGCGCCTACGAGCAGTACTTC.

A word on this clone: The sample holds other DNA sequences that translate to the same CDR3. The chain is built from TRBV6-1 and TRBJ1-1, with unresolved D. The V gene lost 2 bases and the J gene lost 0 bases, with 7 bases spanning the gap. The CDR3 sequence is 14 residues long. Looked up from germline, CDR1 is MNHNS and CDR2 is SASEGT. The CDR3 nucleotides read TGTGCCAGCAGTGAACCAGGAATGAACACTGAAGCTTTCTTT. This sequence encodes CASSEPGMNTEAFF.

The CDR3 is CASSSTGGSYEQYF. As DNA, the CDR3 is TGCGCCAGCAGCTCGACAGGGGGGTCTTACGAGCAGTACTTC. This rearrangement joins TRBV5-1 to TRBJ2-7; 9 bases are a match to TRBD1. CDR3 size: 14 residues. Per germline, CDR1 SGHRS and CDR2 YFSETQ. After removal of 3 bases from V and 4 bases from J, the junction contained 5 bases not matched to a gene.